Following are 12 T cell receptor beta chains from one sample sequenced in a study of OX40 agonist ivuxolimab in advanced cancers. Assay used: immunoSEQ multiplex PCR; TCRdb lists only in-frame clones, some missing. The sample shows 20,000 to 30,000 clones, 60% to 80% of them seen only once. Sequencing was performed on CD4+ or CD8+ T cells sorted from blood, taken in a trial of the OX40 agonist ivuxolimab. All receptors come from an adult with an advanced solid tumor such as melanoma, head and neck, liver or kidney cancer.

This rearrangement joins TRBV18 to TRBJ1-1; TRBD1 matches at 7 bases. CDR3 size: 15 residues. After removal of 0 bases from V and 1 base from J, the junction contained 2 bases not matched to a gene. Germline loops: CDR1 KGHSH, CDR2 LQKENI. The CDR3, as DNA: TGTGCCAGCTCACCACCGGACAGGACGAACACTGAAGCTTTCTTT. Translating gives CASSPPDRTNTEAFF.

The chain recombines TRBV2 with TRBJ2-7; D perhaps matches TRBD1 (6 bases). V was trimmed by 2 bases and J by 12 bases, leaving 8 bases between them. Germline V gives CDR1 SNHLY, CDR2 FYNNEI. This CDR3 region has 10 residues. CDR3 region: CASSERGWYF. CDR3 nucleotide sequence: TGTGCCAGCAGTGAAAGGGGGTGGTACTTC. Filled out from reference TRBV2 and TRBJ2-7, the complete variable domain reads EPEVTQTPSHQVTQMGQEVILRCVPISNHLYFYWYRQILGQKVEFLVSFYNNEISEKSEIFDDQFSVERPDGSNFTLKIRSTKLEDSAMYFCASSERGWYFGPGTRLTVT.

The DNA for the CDR3 is TGTGCCAGCAGCGCCAATACATCCAGGGGGTCGTTGGGTGGCTACACCTTC. Its translation: CASSANTSRGSLGGYTF. J is TRBJ1-2 and V is TRBV5-5, with TRBD1 matching 7 bases. The V gene's germline CDR1 is SGHKS and CDR2 YYEKEE (reference sequence). Losses at the gene ends were 4 bases for V and 7 bases for J; bases not matched to a gene: 19. CDR3 size: 17 residues.

The CDR3 protein is CASSRTGSTEAFF. The CDR3 nucleotides read TGTGCCAGCAGCAGAACAGGGAGCACTGAAGCTTTCTTT. V usage is TRBV7-9 and J usage is TRBJ1-1, with D perhaps matching TRBD1 (6 bases). The germline CDR1 and CDR2 sequences are SEHNR and FQNEAQ (reference sequence). The CDR3 has 13 amino acids. The V end lost 5 bases, the J end lost 4 bases, and 11 bases lay between the germline ends. Complete variable domain (other parts from reference TRBV7-9 and TRBJ1-1): DTGVSQNPRHKITKRGQNVTFRCDPISEHNRLYWYRQTLGQGPEFLTYFQNEAQLEKSRLLSDRFSAERPKGSFSTLEIQRTEQGDSAMYLCASSRTGSTEAFFGQGTRLTVV.

The J gene is TRBJ2-7, the V gene TRBV6-5; possibly TRBD2 for D (5 bases). This CDR3 spans 13 amino acids. The V gene's germline CDR1 is MNHEY and CDR2 SVGAGI. V was shortened by 5 bases and J by 3 bases, with 11 bases between the two germline ends. CDR3 in amino acids: CASSPLRDYEQYF. CDR3 DNA: TGTGCCAGCAGTCCCTTACGGGACTACGAGCAGTACTTC.

The chain uses TRBV9 and TRBJ2-6; D unresolved. The germline V gene has CDR1 SGDLS and CDR2 YYNGEE. Trimming stripped 3 bases from V and 0 bases from J, with 4 bases between. The CDR3 length is 14 residues. The CDR3, as DNA: TGTGCCAGCAGCGGATACTCTGGGGCCAACGTCCTGACTTTC. It codes for CASSGYSGANVLTF.

The chain carries TRBV6-5 and TRBJ2-7; 12 bases map to TRBD1. The junction had 6 bases not matched to a gene; V was cut back by 6 bases and J by 6 bases. This CDR3 comprises 14 residues. Germline CDR1 MNHEY, CDR2 SVGAGI. CDR3 sequence (DNA): TGTGCCAGCAGAACCCGGGACAGGGGGCGCGAGCAGTACTTC. Protein: CASRTRDRGREQYF.

V gene TRBV5-1 combines with J gene TRBJ2-2, with a weak D call TRBD1 (6 bases). Per germline, CDR1 SGHRS and CDR2 YFSETQ. The CDR3 contains 16 residues. V lost 3 bases and J 4 bases, leaving 16 bases between the germline ends. The CDR3 here is CASSSEPGAGTGELFF. In nucleotides, the CDR3 is TGCGCCAGCAGCTCCGAGCCAGGGGCAGGCACCGGGGAGCTGTTTTTT. Together with reference TRBV5-1 and TRBJ2-2, the CDR3 gives the full variable domain: KAGVTQTPRYLIKTRGQQVTLSCSPISGHRSVSWYQQTPGQGLQFLFEYFSETQRNKGNFPGRFSGRQFSNSRSEMNVSTLELGDSALYLCASSSEPGAGTGELFFGEGSRLTVL.

This chain links TRBV6-1 with TRBJ2-2; D might be TRBD1 (5 bases). The CDR3 is 15 residues long. In germline, CDR1 is MNHNS, CDR2 SASEGT. Trimming removed 2 bases at V and 5 bases at J, with 12 bases between. CDR3 residues: CASSEWQGMTGELFF. CDR3 DNA sequence: TGTGCCAGCAGTGAATGGCAGGGCATGACCGGGGAGCTGTTTTTT.

This rearrangement joins TRBV10-3 to TRBJ2-4; D perhaps matches TRBD1 (5 bases). CDR1 is ENHRY and CDR2 is SYGVKD in the germline V gene. The CDR3 is made up of 14 amino acids. Trimming cost V 4 bases and J 8 bases, with 15 bases left between them. The CDR3 DNA reads as TGTGCCATCAGTGGGGATGGCCTCAGGGACATTCAGTACTTC. Its translation: CAISGDGLRDIQYF.

This rearrangement joins TRBV7-9 to TRBJ1-5; TRBD1 matches at 7 bases. After removal of 5 bases from V and 3 bases from J, the junction contained 4 bases not matched to a gene. This CDR3 contains 14 residues. Looked up from germline, CDR1 is SEHNR and CDR2 is FQNEAQ (reference sequence). CDR3 sequence: CASSPGTVNQPQHF. The CDR3 DNA sequence: TGTGCCAGCAGCCCGGGGACAGTCAATCAGCCCCAGCATTTT.

The V and J genes are TRBV30 and TRBJ1-3, with TRBD1 as a possible D gene (5 bases). V was cut by 3 bases and J by 3 bases, with 15 bases left in between. Per germline, CDR1 GTSNPN and CDR2 SVGIG (reference sequence). This CDR3 spans 15 amino acids. The CDR3: CAWSHSGVGGNTIYF. Written as DNA, the CDR3 is TGTGCCTGGAGCCATTCGGGGGTTGGTGGAAACACCATATATTTT.